A single T cell receptor beta chain is shown here with its context. The entry originates in a study of T cells expressing NK-cell markers. TCRdb reprocessed the 5' RACE reads and reports one entry per CDR3 protein, with no DNA. This table holds 90,000 to 130,000 distinct CDR3 sequences. Germline lookup yields CDR1 SGHRS and CDR2 YFSETQ. This CDR3 contains 20 residues. The receptor comes from a woman between 18 and 70 years old in good health. Material: blood T cells: a sorted CD56 or NKG2C T cell subset, CD4+ or CD8+ T cells, or bulk PBMC T cells (not recorded which). The chain couples TRBV5-1 to TRBJ2-6; no DNA is available, so the TRBD1 call from TCRdb remains unchecked. The CDR3 here is CASSLVGTGLPSSGANVLTF.